The subject of this entry is one T cell receptor beta chain. As yet, its antigen is unknown. The source of the sample is a study of metastatic and nonmetastatic thyroid tumors. Overall study: It was across blood and tumor or nodule tissue from malignant and benign thyroid patients that repertoires were compared. Study conclusions and caveats: Compared with benign nodules, malignant thyroid tumors were reported to have significantly higher TCR beta diversity in both blood and tumor.

Before thyroid surgery, none of the patients had received any treatment. Authors' data handling: The study took CDR3 differences across clinicopathological groups and made a distant-metastasis classifier for papillary thyroid cancer from them. With MiXCR, TCRdb reprocessed the PCR reads. The V and J calls reflect TCRdb's pipeline rather than the authors' work. The profile covers about 43,000 clones, with about an eighth appearing a single time and roughly 23% taken by the ten largest. Unmatched junction bases numbered 9, after V lost 4 bases and J lost 3 bases. Germline V gene data show CDR1 as KGHSH and CDR2 as LQKENI. The CDR3 has 15 residues.

The J gene is TRBJ2-7, the V gene TRBV18; 7 nucleotides align to TRBD1. The source is a female donor with papillary thyroid cancer or a benign thyroid nodule (not recorded which). Some clones in this sample may be carry-over from other donors' samples. The sequenced sample consisted of blood. For the CDR3, the DNA is TGTGCCAGCTCACTCCTGGGACAGAGTAACTACGAGCAGTACTTC. This sequence encodes CASSLLGQSNYEQYF.